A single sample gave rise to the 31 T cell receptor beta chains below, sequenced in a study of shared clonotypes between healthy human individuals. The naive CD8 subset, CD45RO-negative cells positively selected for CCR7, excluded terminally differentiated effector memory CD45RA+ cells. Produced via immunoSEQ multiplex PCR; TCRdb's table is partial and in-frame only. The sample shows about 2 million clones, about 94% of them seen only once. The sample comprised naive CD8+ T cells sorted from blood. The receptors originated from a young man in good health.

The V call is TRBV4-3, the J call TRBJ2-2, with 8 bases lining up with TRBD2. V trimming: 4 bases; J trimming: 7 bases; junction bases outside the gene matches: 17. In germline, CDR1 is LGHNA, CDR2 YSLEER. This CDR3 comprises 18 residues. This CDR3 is CASSRDLRISGEGGELFF. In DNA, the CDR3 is TGCGCCAGCAGCCGGGATCTTAGGATTAGCGGGGAAGGCGGGGAGCTGTTTTTT.

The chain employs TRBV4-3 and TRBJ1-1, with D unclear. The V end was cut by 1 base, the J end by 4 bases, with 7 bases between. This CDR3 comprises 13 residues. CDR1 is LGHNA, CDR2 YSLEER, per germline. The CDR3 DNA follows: TGCGCCAGCAGCCAAGCGGCTAGCACTGAAGCTTTCTTT. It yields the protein CASSQAASTEAFF.

The CDR3 reads CASSDSLLGGRAPDTQYF. CDR3 in DNA: TGTGCCAGCAGTGATTCTCTCCTGGGCGGGAGGGCCCCCGATACGCAGTATTTT. The V call is TRBV25-1, the J call TRBJ2-3; 9 bases map to TRBD2. There are 18 residues in the CDR3. The V gene's germline CDR1 is MGHDK and CDR2 SYGVNS. V lost 3 bases to trimming and J lost 6 bases; unmatched junction nucleotides: 16.

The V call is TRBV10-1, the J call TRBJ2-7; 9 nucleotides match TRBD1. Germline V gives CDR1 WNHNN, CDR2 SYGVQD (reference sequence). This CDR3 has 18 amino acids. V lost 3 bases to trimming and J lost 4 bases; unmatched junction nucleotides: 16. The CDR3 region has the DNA TGCGCCAGCAGTGAAGGGTTGACCGGGACAGGGACCTCGTACGAGCAGTACTTC. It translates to CASSEGLTGTGTSYEQYF.

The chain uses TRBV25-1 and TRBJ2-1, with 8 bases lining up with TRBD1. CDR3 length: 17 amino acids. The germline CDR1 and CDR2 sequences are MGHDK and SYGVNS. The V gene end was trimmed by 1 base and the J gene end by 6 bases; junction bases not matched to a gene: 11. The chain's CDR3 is CASSEFGGQAPSNEQFF. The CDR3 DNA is TGTGCCAGCAGTGAATTTGGGGGACAGGCTCCGTCCAATGAGCAGTTCTTC.

The CDR3 nucleotides read TGTGCCAGCAGCCTGGTCCTTGAGGTTGAAGAGACCCAGTACTTC. Translating gives CASSLVLEVEETQYF. V usage is TRBV7-4 and J usage is TRBJ2-5; D unclear. The length of the CDR3 is 15 residues. The ends were cut back, 5 bases at V and 3 bases at J, with 16 bases in the middle. Germline lookup yields CDR1 SGHVT and CDR2 SQSDAQ.

CDR3 sequence reads: CASSRLGQADTQYF. CDR3 coding DNA: TGTGCCAGCAGCCGGCTGGGCCAGGCAGATACGCAGTATTTT. The chain recombines TRBV27 with TRBJ2-3; D uncertain. V lost 6 bases to trimming and J lost 4 bases, with 14 bases between them. The V gene's germline CDR1 is MNHEY and CDR2 SMNVEV (reference sequence). This CDR3 contains 14 residues.

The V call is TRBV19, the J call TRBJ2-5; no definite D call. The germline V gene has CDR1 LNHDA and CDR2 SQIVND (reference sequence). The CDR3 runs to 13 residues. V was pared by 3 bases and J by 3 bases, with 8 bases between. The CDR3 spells CASSMDPEETQYF. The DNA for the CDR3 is TGTGCCAGTAGTATGGACCCGGAAGAGACCCAGTACTTC.

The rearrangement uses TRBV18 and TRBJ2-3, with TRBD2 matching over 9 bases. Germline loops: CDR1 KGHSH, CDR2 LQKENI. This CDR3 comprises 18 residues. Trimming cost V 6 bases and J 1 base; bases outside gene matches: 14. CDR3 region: CASSTLEVVAGGTDTQYF. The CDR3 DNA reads TGTGCCAGCTCGACCCTCGAAGTGGTAGCGGGGGGCACAGATACGCAGTATTTT.

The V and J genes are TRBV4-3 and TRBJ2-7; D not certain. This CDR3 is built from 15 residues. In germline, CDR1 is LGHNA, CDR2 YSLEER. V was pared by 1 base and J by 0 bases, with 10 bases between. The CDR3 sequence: CASSQGIESSYEQYF. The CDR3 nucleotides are TGCGCCAGCAGCCAAGGAATAGAGAGCTCCTACGAGCAGTACTTC.

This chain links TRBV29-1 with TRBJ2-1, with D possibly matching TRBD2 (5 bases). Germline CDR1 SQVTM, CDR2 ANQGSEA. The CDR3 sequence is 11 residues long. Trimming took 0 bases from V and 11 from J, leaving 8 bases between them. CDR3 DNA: TGCAGCGTTGAAGATACGGGAAAGCAGTTCTTC. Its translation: CSVEDTGKQFF.

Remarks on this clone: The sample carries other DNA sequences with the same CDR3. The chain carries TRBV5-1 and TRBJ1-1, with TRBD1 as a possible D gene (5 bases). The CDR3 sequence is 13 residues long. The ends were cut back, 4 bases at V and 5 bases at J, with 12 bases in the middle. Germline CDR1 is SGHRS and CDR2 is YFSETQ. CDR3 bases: TGCGCCAGCAGCCCCGGGACTCTGACTGAAGCTTTCTTT. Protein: CASSPGTLTEAFF. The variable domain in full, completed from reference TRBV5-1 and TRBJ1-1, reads KAGVTQTPRYLIKTRGQQVTLSCSPISGHRSVSWYQQTPGQGLQFLFEYFSETQRNKGNFPGRFSGRQFSNSRSEMNVSTLELGDSALYLCASSPGTLTEAFFGQGTRLTVV.

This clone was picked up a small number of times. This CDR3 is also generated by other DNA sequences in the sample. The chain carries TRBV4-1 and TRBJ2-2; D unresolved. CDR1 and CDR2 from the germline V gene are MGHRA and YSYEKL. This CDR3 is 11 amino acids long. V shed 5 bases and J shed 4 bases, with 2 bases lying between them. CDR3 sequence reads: CASSSTGELFF. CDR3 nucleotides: TGCGCCAGCAGCTCCACCGGGGAGCTGTTTTTT.

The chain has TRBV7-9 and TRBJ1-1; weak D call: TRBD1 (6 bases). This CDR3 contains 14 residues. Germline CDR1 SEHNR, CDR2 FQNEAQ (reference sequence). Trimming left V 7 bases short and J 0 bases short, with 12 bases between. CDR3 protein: CASTPQGLNTEAFF. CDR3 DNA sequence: TGTGCCAGCACTCCACAGGGCCTGAACACTGAAGCTTTCTTT.

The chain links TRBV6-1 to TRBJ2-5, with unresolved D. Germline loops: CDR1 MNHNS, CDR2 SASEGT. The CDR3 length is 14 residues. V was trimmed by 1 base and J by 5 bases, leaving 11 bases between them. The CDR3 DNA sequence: TGTGCCAGCAGTGAAGACGGATCTTGGGAGACCCAGTACTTC. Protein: CASSEDGSWETQYF.

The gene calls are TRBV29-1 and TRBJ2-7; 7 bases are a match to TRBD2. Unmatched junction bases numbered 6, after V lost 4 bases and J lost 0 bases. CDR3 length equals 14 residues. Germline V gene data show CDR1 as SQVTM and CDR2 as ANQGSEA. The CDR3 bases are TGCAGCGTTGTTTGGTCTAGCGGCTCCTACGAGCAGTACTTC. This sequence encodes CSVVWSSGSYEQYF.

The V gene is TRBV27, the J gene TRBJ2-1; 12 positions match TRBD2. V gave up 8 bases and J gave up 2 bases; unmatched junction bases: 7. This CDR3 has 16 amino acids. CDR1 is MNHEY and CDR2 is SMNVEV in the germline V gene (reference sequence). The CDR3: CASYTRTSGAYNEQFF. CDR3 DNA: TGTGCCAGCTATACCCGGACTAGCGGGGCCTACAATGAGCAGTTCTTC.

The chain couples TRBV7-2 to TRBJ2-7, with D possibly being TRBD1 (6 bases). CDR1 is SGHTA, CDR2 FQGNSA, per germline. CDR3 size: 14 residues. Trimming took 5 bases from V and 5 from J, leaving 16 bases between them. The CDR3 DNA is TGTGCCAGCAGCCGGGGCAGGGGCGGCGACGAGCAGTACTTC. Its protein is CASSRGRGGDEQYF.

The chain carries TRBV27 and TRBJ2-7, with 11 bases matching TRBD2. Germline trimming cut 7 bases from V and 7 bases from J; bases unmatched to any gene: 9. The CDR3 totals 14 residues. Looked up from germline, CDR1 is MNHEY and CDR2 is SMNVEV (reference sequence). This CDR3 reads CASTGLAGGSEQYF. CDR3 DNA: TGTGCCAGCACTGGGCTAGCGGGGGGAAGTGAGCAGTACTTC.

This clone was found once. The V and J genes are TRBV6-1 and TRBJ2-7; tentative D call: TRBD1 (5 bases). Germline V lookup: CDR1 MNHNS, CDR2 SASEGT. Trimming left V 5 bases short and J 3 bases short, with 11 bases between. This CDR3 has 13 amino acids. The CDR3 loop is CASSSRQRYEQYF. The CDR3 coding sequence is TGTGCCAGCAGTTCGAGACAGCGCTACGAGCAGTACTTC.

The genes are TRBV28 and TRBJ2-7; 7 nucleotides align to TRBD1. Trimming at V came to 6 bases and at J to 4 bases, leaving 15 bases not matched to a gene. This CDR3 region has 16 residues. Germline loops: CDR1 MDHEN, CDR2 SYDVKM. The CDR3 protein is CASRPKGATTKYEQYF. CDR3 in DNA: TGTGCCAGCAGACCTAAGGGGGCGACGACGAAGTACGAGCAGTACTTC.

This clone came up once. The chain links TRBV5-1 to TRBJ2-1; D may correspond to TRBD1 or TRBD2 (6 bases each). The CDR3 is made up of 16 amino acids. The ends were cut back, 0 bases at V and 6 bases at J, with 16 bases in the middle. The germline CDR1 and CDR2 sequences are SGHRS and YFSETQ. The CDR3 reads CASSLEYTSRGNEQFF. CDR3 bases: TGCGCCAGCAGCTTGGAATACACTAGCAGGGGCAATGAGCAGTTCTTC.

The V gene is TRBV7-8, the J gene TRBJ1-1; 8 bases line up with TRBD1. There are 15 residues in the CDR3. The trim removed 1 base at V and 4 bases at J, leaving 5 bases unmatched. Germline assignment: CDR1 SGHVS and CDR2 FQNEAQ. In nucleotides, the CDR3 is TGTGCCAGCAGCTTAGGGCAGGGGGCGGTCACTGAAGCTTTCTTT. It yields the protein CASSLGQGAVTEAFF.

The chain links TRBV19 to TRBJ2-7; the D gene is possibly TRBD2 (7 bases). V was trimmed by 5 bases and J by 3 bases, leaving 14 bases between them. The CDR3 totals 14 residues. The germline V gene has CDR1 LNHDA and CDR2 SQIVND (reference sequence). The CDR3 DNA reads TGTGCCAGTAGTCCGGGGGGCAAAAGCTACGAGCAGTACTTC. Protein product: CASSPGGKSYEQYF.

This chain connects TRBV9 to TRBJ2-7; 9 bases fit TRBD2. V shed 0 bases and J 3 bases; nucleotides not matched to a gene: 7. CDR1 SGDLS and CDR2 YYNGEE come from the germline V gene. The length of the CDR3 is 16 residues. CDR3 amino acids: CASSVGASGDYYEQYF. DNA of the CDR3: TGTGCCAGCAGCGTAGGGGCTAGCGGGGATTACTACGAGCAGTACTTC.

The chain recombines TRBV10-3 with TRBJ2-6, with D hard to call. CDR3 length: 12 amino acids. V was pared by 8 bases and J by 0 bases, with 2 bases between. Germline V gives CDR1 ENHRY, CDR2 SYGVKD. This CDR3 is CAILSGANVLTF. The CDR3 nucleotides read TGTGCCATCCTCTCTGGGGCCAACGTCCTGACTTTC.

CDR3 sequence: CASSPTDISSPLHF. DNA of the CDR3: TGTGCCAGCAGCCCCACAGATATCAGTTCACCCCTCCACTTT. The chain employs TRBV5-5 and TRBJ1-6, with no clear D. V was pared by 4 bases and J by 9 bases, with 14 bases between. Germline CDR1 and CDR2: SGHKS and YYEKEE (reference sequence). The CDR3 runs 14 residues.

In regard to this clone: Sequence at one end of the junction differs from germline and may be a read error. The CDR3 spells CASSLNIAGVTGGELFF. Written as DNA, the CDR3 is TGTGCTAGCAGCTTGAACATAGCGGGGGTAACTGGCGGGGAGCTGTTTTTT. This sequence joins TRBV7-7 and TRBJ2-2; 9 nucleotides agree with TRBD2. CDR1 and CDR2 (germline): SSHAT, FNYEAQ (reference sequence). The CDR3 is made up of 17 amino acids.

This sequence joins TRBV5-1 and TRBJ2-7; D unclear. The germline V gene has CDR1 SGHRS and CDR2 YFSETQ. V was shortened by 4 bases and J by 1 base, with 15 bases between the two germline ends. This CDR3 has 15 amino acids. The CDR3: CASSPNEGWSYEQYF. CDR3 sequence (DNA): TGCGCCAGCAGCCCCAACGAAGGTTGGTCCTACGAGCAGTACTTC.

CDR3 in amino acids: CASSFERGAFEKLFF. The CDR3 bases are TGTGCCAGCAGTTTCGAGAGGGGCGCTTTTGAAAAACTGTTTTTT. The genes are TRBV28 and TRBJ1-4; the D gene is possibly TRBD1 (5 bases). There are 15 residues in the CDR3. CDR1 and CDR2 (germline): MDHEN, SYDVKM. Deletions cut 3 bases from V and 7 bases from J, with 15 bases between.

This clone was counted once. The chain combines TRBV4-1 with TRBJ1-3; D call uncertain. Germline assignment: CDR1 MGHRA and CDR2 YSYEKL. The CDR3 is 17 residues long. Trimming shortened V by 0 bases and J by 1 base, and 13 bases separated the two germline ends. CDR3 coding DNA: TGCGCCAGCAGCCAAGATCGCGTTGAAGGGTCTGGAAACACCATATATTTT. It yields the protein CASSQDRVEGSGNTIYF.